A selection of T cell receptor beta chains follows, all from one sample in a study of blood T cell repertoires in COVID-19. Sequencing used immunoSEQ multiplex PCR; TCRdb keeps in-frame clones, though not all of them. This table holds 200,000 to 250,000 clones, over 80% found once. Sequenced material: PBMCs or T cells enriched from blood (not recorded which). These receptors originate from a woman in her 40s who had recovered from COVID-19. Both conserved end residues are part of each CDR3. A D gene is named only where the DNA matches it firmly. Size is stated for part of the rows, as once, few or many counts, or as a class when the clone is expanded.

d_call	v_call	j_call	clone_size	cdr3_aa	cdr3_nt
.	TRBV6-1	TRBJ2-5	.	CASSEGGGETQYF	TGTGCCAGCAGTGAGGGAGGAGGAGAGACCCAGTACTTC
.	TRBV4-3	TRBJ1-2	once	CASSQDMAGDNYGYTF	TGCGCCAGCAGCCAAGATATGGCAGGGGATAACTATGGCTACACCTTC
TRBD2	TRBV6-2/TRBV6-3	TRBJ2-1	.	CASSYERETQAFF	TGTGCCAGCAGTTATGAGCGGGAGACTCAGGCATTCTTC
.	TRBV18	TRBJ1-1	.	CASSPDTNTEAFF	TGTGCCAGCTCACCGGACACAAACACTGAAGCTTTCTTT
.	TRBV19	TRBJ1-2	.	CASSKTPGDRRSYGYTF	TGTGCCAGTAGTAAGACCCCGGGAGACCGTCGTAGTTACGGCTACACCTTC
.	TRBV20-1	TRBJ1-5	once	CSASFGASNQPQHF	TGCAGTGCCAGTTTTGGAGCCTCAAATCAGCCCCAGCATTTT
TRBD1	TRBV29-1	TRBJ1-1	.	CSVDDRGDTEAFF	TGCAGCGTTGACGACAGGGGAGACACTGAAGCTTTCTTT
.	TRBV3-1/TRBV3-2	TRBJ1-2	.	CASSQDRRGDGGYTF	TGTGCCAGCAGCCAAGATCGCAGGGGTGATGGGGGCTACACCTTC
TRBD1	TRBV27	TRBJ2-7	once	CASSPGQGFEQYF	TGTGCCAGCAGTCCTGGACAGGGTTTCGAGCAGTACTTC
.	TRBV19	TRBJ2-5	.	CASSSHSQGRETQYF	TGTGCCAGTAGTTCGCATTCACAGGGTAGGGAGACCCAGTACTTC
.	TRBV5-6	TRBJ2-2	.	CASSLDSPFTGELFF	TGTGCCAGCAGCTTGGACTCACCATTCACCGGGGAGCTGTTTTTT
TRBD1	TRBV11-3	TRBJ1-2	.	CASSLDRAHYGYTF	TGTGCCAGCAGCTTGGACAGGGCTCACTATGGCTACACCTTC
TRBD1	TRBV11-2	TRBJ2-5	once	CASSLGGTGMETQYF	TGTGCCAGCAGCTTAGGGGGGACAGGGATGGAGACCCAGTACTTC
.	TRBV3-1/TRBV3-2	TRBJ2-2	.	CASSQVLSPSAAGELFF	TGTGCCAGCAGCCAAGTTCTCTCCCCGTCCGCGGCCGGGGAGCTGTTTTTT
.	TRBV18	TRBJ2-3	.	CASSPGLGAGTDTQYF	TGTGCCAGCTCACCGGGGCTAGGAGCCGGCACAGATACGCAGTATTTT
TRBD1	TRBV5-5	TRBJ1-6	once	CASSSSGTDYSPLHF	TGTGCCAGCAGCTCTTCCGGGACAGACTATTCACCCCTCCACTTT
.	TRBV25-1	TRBJ2-1	once	CASSFGNEQFF	TGTGCCAGCAGTTTCGGTAATGAGCAGTTCTTC
.	TRBV7-9	TRBJ1-2	.	CASSLEIVGGSPKRGYTF	TGTGCCAGCAGCTTAGAAATTGTTGGAGGCAGCCCAAAGAGGGGCTACACCTTC
.	TRBV4-1	TRBJ2-2	.	CASSQELGELFF	TGCGCCAGCAGCCAGGAGTTGGGGGAGCTGTTTTTT
.	TRBV27	TRBJ1-5	.	CASAKQGGQPQHF	TGTGCCAGCGCAAAACAGGGTGGACAGCCCCAGCATTTT
TRBD1	TRBV5-6	TRBJ1-1	.	CASSPTGVKRDTEAFF	TGTGCCAGCAGTCCTACAGGGGTAAAGAGGGACACTGAAGCTTTCTTT
TRBD2	TRBV9	TRBJ2-1	.	CASSGRTSGEGNEQFF	TGTGCCAGCAGCGGACGGACTAGCGGGGAGGGGAATGAGCAGTTCTTC
.	TRBV3-1/TRBV3-2	TRBJ2-2	.	CASSDRDKGELFF	TGTGCCAGCAGCGACCGGGACAAAGGGGAGCTGTTTTTT
.	TRBV2	TRBJ2-2	once	CASTQNRNTGELFF	TGTGCCAGCACTCAGAACAGGAACACCGGGGAGCTGTTTTTT
TRBD2	TRBV28	TRBJ2-5	.	CASTLAGAGETQYF	TGTGCCAGCACCCTAGCGGGGGCGGGGGAGACCCAGTACTTC
.	TRBV7-3	TRBJ2-2	few	CASSFSSQRGTGELFF	TGTGCCAGCAGCTTTTCAAGTCAACGAGGCACCGGGGAGCTGTTTTTT
TRBD2	TRBV24-1	TRBJ2-1	.	CATSSGALSGAYNEQFF	TGTGCCACCAGTTCAGGGGCGCTTAGCGGGGCCTACAATGAGCAGTTCTTC
.	TRBV15	TRBJ2-7	.	CATSRLLAGRPYEQYF	TGTGCCACCAGCAGATTACTAGCTGGGAGGCCCTACGAGCAGTACTTC
.	TRBV9	TRBJ2-7	.	CASSVDPTTFEQYF	TGTGCCAGCAGCGTAGACCCCACTACGTTCGAGCAGTACTTC
TRBD2	TRBV5-1	TRBJ2-3	.	CASSLMASGRSTDTQYF	TGCGCCAGCAGCTTGATGGCTAGCGGGAGATCGACAGATACGCAGTATTTT
.	TRBV5-1	TRBJ2-2	.	CASSRDSLAAGELFF	TGCGCCAGCAGCCGAGACTCCCTAGCTGCCGGGGAGCTGTTTTTT
TRBD1	TRBV28	TRBJ2-7	.	CASSRPGQGSYEQYF	TGTGCCAGCAGCCGTCCCGGACAGGGCTCCTACGAGCAGTACTTC
TRBD2	TRBV28	TRBJ2-3	.	CASSPLAGVVTDTQYF	TGTGCCAGCAGCCCACTAGCGGGAGTTGTCACAGATACGCAGTATTTT
.	TRBV7-2	TRBJ2-2	.	CASSLLGGTNTGELFF	TGTGCCAGCAGCTTATTGGGCGGGACGAACACCGGGGAGCTGTTTTTT
.	TRBV28	TRBJ2-7	.	CASSARELFSSYEQYF	TGTGCCAGCAGCGCCCGGGAGTTGTTTAGCTCCTACGAGCAGTACTTC
.	TRBV15	TRBJ1-2	.	CATSRGTDYGYTF	TGTGCCACCAGCAGAGGGACAGACTATGGCTACACCTTC
.	TRBV27	TRBJ1-2	.	CASSSGYGYTF	TGTGCCAGCAGTTCCGGGTATGGCTACACCTTC
.	TRBV7-9	TRBJ1-6	.	CASSQGSYNSPLHF	TGTGCCAGCAGCCAGGGTTCCTATAATTCACCCCTCCACTTT
TRBD1	TRBV2	TRBJ2-2	.	CASREDRVTGELFF	TGTGCCAGCAGAGAGGACAGGGTGACCGGGGAGCTGTTTTTT